The 15 T cell receptor beta chains given below trace back to one sample, sequenced in a study of blood T cell repertoires in COVID-19. This table comes from immunoSEQ multiplex PCR, and its TCRdb copy is limited to in-frame clones, with some not included. The table records over 150,000 clones, approximately 88% of them present only once. The source material was peripheral blood. Receptors originate from a woman aged 55-69 years with acute or convalescent COVID-19.

The rearrangement links TRBV18 to TRBJ1-2; the D is unclear. Deletions cut 2 bases from V and 4 bases from J, with 11 bases between. The CDR3 sequence is 14 residues long. Germline assignment: CDR1 KGHSH and CDR2 LQKENI. Here the CDR3 DNA reads TGTGCCAGCTCACCAACGGGTCTCGTCTATGGCTACACCTTC. The encoded protein is CASSPTGLVYGYTF.

The V call is TRBV19, the J call TRBJ2-4; 7 positions match TRBD1. This CDR3 spans 16 amino acids. V lost 0 bases, J lost 1 base, and 3 bases stayed unmatched. Germline values: CDR1 LNHDA, CDR2 SQIVND (reference sequence). The CDR3 bases are TGTGCCAGTAGTATAGACCCGACAGGGGCCAAAAACATTCAGTACTTC. Amino acid sequence: CASSIDPTGAKNIQYF.

V is TRBV19 and J is TRBJ1-5, with D unclear. This CDR3 comprises 17 residues. Germline V CDR1 and CDR2: LNHDA, SQIVND (reference sequence). V lost 9 bases and J 3 bases, leaving 24 bases between the germline ends. CDR3 in DNA: TGTGCCAGCCAGCGAGGAAGGAGTTGGGAGCTCAATCAGCCCCAGCATTTT. Its protein is CASQRGRSWELNQPQHF.

V is TRBV6-4 and J is TRBJ1-1; 8 nucleotides align to TRBD1. CDR1 is MRHNA, CDR2 SNTAGT, per germline. This CDR3 region has 15 residues. V was clipped by 5 bases and J by 5 bases; unmatched bases: 10. Written as DNA, the CDR3 is TGTGCCAGCAGTCTACATGGACAGGGCGATACTGAAGCTTTCTTT. The encoded protein is CASSLHGQGDTEAFF.

The V gene is TRBV25-1, the J gene TRBJ1-6, with 7 bases aligning to TRBD1. Germline V gene sequence: CDR1 MGHDK, CDR2 SYGVNS. This CDR3 has 13 residues. After removal of 3 bases from V and 7 bases from J, the junction contained 0 bases not matched to a gene. The DNA of the CDR3 is TGTGCCAGCAGTGAGACAGGGAATTCACCCCTCCACTTT. This encodes CASSETGNSPLHF.

The chain couples TRBV5-4 to TRBJ1-2; D ambiguous. Looked up from germline, CDR1 is SGHNT and CDR2 is YYREEE (reference sequence). V lost 0 bases and J lost 6, with 12 bases in between. The CDR3 consists of 14 residues. Here the CDR3 DNA reads TGTGCCAGCAGCTTGGGGTCCGGAGAAGATGGCTACACCTTC. It encodes CASSLGSGEDGYTF.

J is TRBJ2-4 and V is TRBV28; D is unresolved. The CDR3 length is 14 residues. Looked up from germline, CDR1 is MDHEN and CDR2 is SYDVKM. Trimming shortened V by 6 bases and J by 0 bases, and 9 bases separated the two germline ends. The CDR3 region is CASRADLAKNIQYF. For the CDR3, the DNA is TGTGCCAGCAGGGCGGATTTAGCCAAAAACATTCAGTACTTC.

The chain links TRBV6-2 or TRBV6-3 to TRBJ2-1; D is possibly TRBD2 (5 bases). This CDR3 has 13 residues. Trimming cost V 4 bases and J 15 bases, with 19 bases left between them. Looked up from germline, CDR1 is MNHEY and CDR2 is SVGEGT. CDR3 residues: CASSFPNGLYRFF. CDR3 nucleotide sequence: TGTGCCAGCAGTTTCCCCAACGGACTGTACCGGTTCTTC.

This chain joins TRBV6-5 and TRBJ2-7; D unclear. V lost 8 bases to trimming and J lost 1 base, with 9 bases between them. CDR1 MNHEY and CDR2 SVGAGI come from the germline V gene. CDR3 length: 12 residues. Written as DNA, the CDR3 is TGTGCCAGCGGGTACAGATCCTACGAGCAGTACTTC. This sequence encodes CASGYRSYEQYF.

J is TRBJ1-1 and V is TRBV28, with 7 bases that match TRBD1. CDR1 MDHEN and CDR2 SYDVKM come from the germline V gene. The CDR3 contains 14 residues. V shed 5 bases, J shed 5 bases, and the junction held 8 bases outside the gene matches. The CDR3 DNA is TGTGCCAGCAGTGTCCCAGGGGGGAGGACTGAAGCTTTCTTT. This gives the protein CASSVPGGRTEAFF. The full variable domain, completed using reference TRBV28 and TRBJ1-1, is DVKVTQSSRYLVKRTGEKVFLECVQDMDHENMFWYRQDPGLGLRLIYFSYDVKMKEKGDIPEGYSVSREKKERFSLILESASTNQTSMYLCASSVPGGRTEAFFGQGTRLTVV.

This chain connects TRBV7-9 to TRBJ2-2; TRBD1 matches at 8 bases. The CDR3 loop spans 16 amino acids. Germline trimming cut 5 bases from V and 2 bases from J; bases unmatched to any gene: 7. Germline V CDR1 and CDR2: SEHNR, FQNEAQ (reference sequence). The CDR3 region has the DNA TGTGCCAGCAGCATTCAGACAGGGGCTAACACCGGGGAGCTGTTTTTT. Its protein product is CASSIQTGANTGELFF.

CDR3 nucleotides: TGTGCCAGCAGCTTAAAAGAGCGGGGGCGGGGCAATGAGCAGTTCTTC. The encoded protein is CASSLKERGRGNEQFF. V gene TRBV11-1 combines with J gene TRBJ2-1; 8 nucleotides agree with TRBD2. The CDR3 length is 16 residues. J gave up 6 bases and V 2 bases, and 9 bases lay outside the gene matches. Germline assignment: CDR1 SGHAT and CDR2 FQDESV (reference sequence).

In its sample, this clone was seen once. V usage is TRBV6-5 and J usage is TRBJ1-1; TRBD1 might be the D (5 bases). Germline V CDR1 and CDR2: MNHEY, SVGAGI. Trimming took off 3 bases at V and 1 base at J, with 9 bases between the two ends. This CDR3 spans 14 amino acids. CDR3 in DNA: TGTGCCAGCAGTTATCTCGGGGGGAACACTGAAGCTTTCTTT. This codes for CASSYLGGNTEAFF.

The J gene is TRBJ2-5, the V gene TRBV14, with a weak D call TRBD1 (6 bases). The V and J ends lost 4 bases and 3 bases respectively, with 9 bases between them. CDR1 is SGHDN and CDR2 is FVKESK in the germline V gene. The CDR3 is 13 residues long. The CDR3 coding sequence is TGTGCCAGCAGCCGGGGGCCTAAAGAGACCCAGTACTTC. Translated, it gives CASSRGPKETQYF.

V gene TRBV3-1 (or the pseudogene TRBV3-2) combines with J gene TRBJ2-2; D remains ambiguous. The CDR3 spans 14 residues. Trimming left V 1 base short and J 6 bases short, with 9 bases between. CDR1 is LGHDT, CDR2 YNNKEL, per germline (reference sequence). The CDR3 DNA is TGTGCCAGCAGCCAAGTTATGGAGCCCGGGGAGCTGTTTTTT. This gives the protein CASSQVMEPGELFF.